This is a list of T cell receptor beta chains from one sample in a study of blood T cell repertoires in COVID-19. Assay: immunoSEQ multiplex PCR; the TCRdb copy retains only in-frame clones and omits some. The sample consists of around 370,000 clones, almost 90% of them appearing once. Sequencing was carried out using peripheral blood. The receptors stem from a man between 18 and 35 years old with active or convalescent COVID-19. Both conserved end residues are part of each CDR3. Fields, in order: J gene, clone size, V gene, D gene, CDR3 DNA, CDR3 protein. The D gene is left open where the match is weak. For some rows the clone size is stated as once, few or many, or as a class when expanded; others skip it.

TRBJ2-1,.,TRBV9,TRBD2,TGTGCCAGCAGCCCGACTAGCGGCTCCTACAATGAGCAGTTCTTC,CASSPTSGSYNEQFF
TRBJ1-5,.,TRBV19,.,TGTGCTGGTGGCGTGTCCGGGGGACAGCCCCAGCATTTT,CAGGVSGGQPQHF
TRBJ1-1,.,TRBV28,.,TGTGCCAGCAGCTCGACAGGTATGAACACTGAAGCTTTCTTT,CASSSTGMNTEAFF
TRBJ2-1,.,TRBV6-4,.,TGTGCCAGCAGTACAACGGGTGACTCCTACAATGAGCAGTTCTTC,CASSTTGDSYNEQFF
TRBJ1-5,once,TRBV28,TRBD1,TGTGCCAGCAAAAAGTCTACCATCGGACAGGGTTTATTTGGCAATCAGCCCCAGCATTTT,CASKKSTIGQGLFGNQPQHF
TRBJ1-1,.,TRBV28,TRBD1,TGTGCCAGCAGTCCCAGGACAGGCCCCACTGAAGCTTTCTTT,CASSPRTGPTEAFF
TRBJ2-1,.,TRBV29-1,.,TGCAGCGCTGGGACAAACTACAATGAGCAGTTCTTC,CSAGTNYNEQFF
TRBJ2-2,.,TRBV28,TRBD2,TGTGCCAGCACCTTGACTAGCGGGAGGGCCACCGGGGAGCTGTTTTTT,CASTLTSGRATGELFF
TRBJ2-7,.,TRBV18,.,TGTGCCAGCTCACTTTCGACAGGAACCTACGAGCAGTACTTC,CASSLSTGTYEQYF
TRBJ1-6,.,TRBV12-3/TRBV12-4,.,TGTGCCAGCAAAGGAGGGGTACGTTCACCCCTCCACTTT,CASKGGVRSPLHF
TRBJ1-1,.,TRBV30,.,TGTGCCTGGAGTATTCAGGCTACTGAAGCTTTCTTT,CAWSIQATEAFF
TRBJ2-4,.,TRBV27,TRBD1,TGTGCCAGCAGTTCCGACAGGGTTGGCAAAAACATTCAGTACTTC,CASSSDRVGKNIQYF
TRBJ2-7,.,TRBV4-3,.,TGCGCCAGCAGCCAAGATCGAGTCACCTATAGCTACGAGCAGTACTTC,CASSQDRVTYSYEQYF
TRBJ2-5,.,TRBV11-3,TRBD1,TGTGCCAGCAGCAAGGACAGGGGTGAGACCCAGTACTTC,CASSKDRGETQYF
TRBJ1-2,.,TRBV28,.,TGTGCCAGCAGTTCCAATTACGGGGGCTACACCTTC,CASSSNYGGYTF
TRBJ1-2,.,TRBV29-1,.,TGCAGCGTTGTGAGGGCGAACTATGGCTACACCTTC,CSVVRANYGYTF
TRBJ1-2,.,TRBV18,.,TGTGCCAGCTCACCGGGCAGGGCCTATGGCTACACCTTC,CASSPGRAYGYTF
TRBJ2-7,.,TRBV6-2/TRBV6-3,.,TGTGCCAGCAGTTACGCCAGGACCTACGAGCAGTACTTC,CASSYARTYEQYF
TRBJ2-1,.,TRBV9,TRBD2,TGTGCCAGCAGCGCAGCAGCGGGAGGGCCCGTCGATGAGCAGTTCTTC,CASSAAAGGPVDEQFF
TRBJ1-2,.,TRBV6-5,TRBD1,TGTGCCAGCAGTTACGCGGACAGGGGCTACACCTTC,CASSYADRGYTF
TRBJ1-1,.,TRBV27,.,TGTGCCAGCAGTTCCGGGGGGATTTTAGAAGCTGAAGCTTTCTTT,CASSSGGILEAEAFF
TRBJ2-2,.,TRBV5-1,TRBD1,TGCGCCAGCAGCTTGGTTACAGGGGGCTTCGGGGAGCTGTTTTTT,CASSLVTGGFGELFF
TRBJ1-6,.,TRBV28,.,TGTGCCAGCAGTTCGCTGACAGGCTGGATCTCCTATAATTCACCCCTCCACTTT,CASSSLTGWISYNSPLHF
TRBJ2-1,.,TRBV3-1/TRBV3-2,.,TGTGCCAGCAGCCACGGTCCCAATGAGCAGTTCTTC,CASSHGPNEQFF
TRBJ2-7,.,TRBV7-9,TRBD1,TGTGCCAGCTCGTACGGACAGGGGACATACGAGCAGTACTTC,CASSYGQGTYEQYF
TRBJ2-1,.,TRBV11-2,.,TGTGCCAGCAGGCTCCAGGGTGGTGAGCAGTTCTTC,CASRLQGGEQFF
TRBJ2-7,.,TRBV5-6,.,TGTGCCAGCAGCCTCTGGACTGAATACGAGCAGTACTTC,CASSLWTEYEQYF
TRBJ1-2,.,TRBV18,TRBD1,TGTGCCAGCTCACCCACGACAGGGTCTGACTATGGCTACACCTTC,CASSPTTGSDYGYTF
TRBJ2-7,.,TRBV27,TRBD1,TGTGCCAGCAGTTTCCGGACAGGGGGCTACGAGCAGTACTTC,CASSFRTGGYEQYF
TRBJ2-2,once,TRBV2,TRBD1,TGTGCCAGCAGTGAGACGGGACAGGGGCGCAGTTCGAACACCGGGGAGCTGTTTTTT,CASSETGQGRSSNTGELFF
TRBJ2-5,.,TRBV5-1,TRBD1,TGCGCCAGCAGCCCGCCGAGACAGGGCGAAGAGACCCAGTACTTC,CASSPPRQGEETQYF
TRBJ2-5,.,TRBV5-6,TRBD1,TGTGCCAGCAGCAAGACAGGGGGGAGGCAAGAGACCCAGTACTTC,CASSKTGGRQETQYF
TRBJ2-7,.,TRBV27,.,TGTGCCAGCCGCCGGGACACATTTCCCCCCTACGAGCAGTACTTC,CASRRDTFPPYEQYF
TRBJ2-1,.,TRBV6-2/TRBV6-3,TRBD2,TGTGCCAGCAGTGCCTCCTCTAGCGGGAGCCACAATGAGCAGTTCTTC,CASSASSSGSHNEQFF
TRBJ2-3,.,TRBV7-9,TRBD2,TGTGCCAGCGGGAGGTCTTGGGGGAGGGGCACAGATACGCAGTATTTT,CASGRSWGRGTDTQYF
TRBJ1-1,.,TRBV6-6,.,TGTGCCAGCAGTTACCAGATCAGCGATTACAACACTGAAGCTTTCTTT,CASSYQISDYNTEAFF
TRBJ2-7,.,TRBV2,.,TGTGCCAGTCGACTTCTAAAATACGAGCAGTACTTC,CASRLLKYEQYF
TRBJ1-4,.,TRBV7-2,TRBD1,TGTGCCAGCAGCCCCGACAGGGGCGGTGAAAAACTGTTTTTT,CASSPDRGGEKLFF
TRBJ1-2,.,TRBV28,.,TGTGCCAGCAGTTTGGGAGAGAGCAATGGCTACACCTTC,CASSLGESNGYTF
TRBJ1-3,.,TRBV3-1/TRBV3-2,.,TGTGCCAGCAGCCAAGATTTAGGACAGCCGAGCTCTGGAAACACCATATATTTT,CASSQDLGQPSSGNTIYF
TRBJ1-3,once,TRBV12-3/TRBV12-4,.,TGTGCCAGCAGTCCAGGGCCCAGAAACACCATATATTTT,CASSPGPRNTIYF
TRBJ2-2,.,TRBV23-1,.,TGCGCCAGCAGTCAATCCCAGACAGGATTGAACACCGGGGAGCTGTTTTTT,CASSQSQTGLNTGELFF
TRBJ2-3,.,TRBV6-1,TRBD2,TGTGCCAGCAGTGATCTAGCGGGGGGGCTTGATACGCAGTATTTT,CASSDLAGGLDTQYF
TRBJ2-7,.,TRBV18,TRBD1,TGTGCCAGCTCCCGAGGAGGACAGGGGGCTTACGAGCAGTACTTC,CASSRGGQGAYEQYF
TRBJ1-6,.,TRBV4-3,.,TGCGCCAGCAGCCAAGGCCGGACAGACTATAATTCACCCCTCCACTTT,CASSQGRTDYNSPLHF
TRBJ2-7,.,TRBV28,TRBD2,TGTGCCAGCAGTTTAAGGCGGGAGGGGGTTAGTGCCTACGAGCAGTACTTC,CASSLRREGVSAYEQYF
TRBJ2-1,.,TRBV25-1,TRBD1,TGTGCCAGCGGTTTTCAGGACAGGGTGAATGAGCAGTTCTTC,CASGFQDRVNEQFF
TRBJ2-3,.,TRBV5-8,.,TGTGCCAGCAGCAACACCGGGACACTCAGCACAGATACGCAGTATTTT,CASSNTGTLSTDTQYF
TRBJ1-3,.,TRBV7-2,.,TGTGCCAGCAACCCCCAACCAGGGGTCGGAAACACCATATATTTT,CASNPQPGVGNTIYF
TRBJ1-3,once,TRBV18,TRBD1,TGTGCCAGCTCAGGACAGGGGATTGGCAACACCATATATTTT,CASSGQGIGNTIYF
TRBJ1-5,.,TRBV28,.,TGTGCCAGCAGAGAGGGAGTGGGCAATCAGCCCCAGCATTTT,CASREGVGNQPQHF
TRBJ1-5,.,TRBV7-2,.,TGTGCCAGCAGCGGTACGTCTGACAGAAGGCGCAATCAGCCCCAGCATTTT,CASSGTSDRRRNQPQHF
TRBJ2-1,.,TRBV28,TRBD1,TGTGCCAGCAGTTTACCGACAGGGGATTACAATGAGCAGTTCTTC,CASSLPTGDYNEQFF
TRBJ2-1,once,TRBV6-4,TRBD2,TGTGCCAGCAGCGTTACTAGCGGCTCCTACAATGAGCAGTTCTTC,CASSVTSGSYNEQFF